This is a list of T cell receptor beta chains from one sample in a study of cytomegalovirus exposure and HLA in healthy donors. Sequenced by immunoSEQ multiplex PCR; TCRdb stores in-frame clones only, minus some. The sample contains about 200,000 clones, 70% to 85% of which appear only once. Sequencing was performed on PBMCs. The receptors stem from a man aged 50-60 years in good health and CMV-seronegative. Each CDR3 is given without its conserved first and last residue.

J gene: TRBJ2-7
V gene: TRBV4-1
CDR3 protein: ASSAGGAYEQY

J gene: TRBJ2-7
V gene: TRBV28
CDR3 protein: ASSVGDRRWGQY

J gene: TRBJ1-1
V gene: TRBV29-1
CDR3 protein: SVEETGWTEAF

J gene: TRBJ2-1
V gene: TRBV27
CDR3 protein: ASSRTGTSGNNEQF

J gene: TRBJ1-2
V gene: TRBV28
CDR3 protein: ASSLMRRSNYGYT

J gene: TRBJ2-1
V gene: TRBV6-6
CDR3 protein: ASSLAGVRNEQF

J gene: TRBJ2-7
V gene: TRBV5-1
CDR3 protein: ASSLAGSPYEQY

J gene: TRBJ2-7
V gene: TRBV19
CDR3 protein: ASSRQPPYEQY

J gene: TRBJ2-3
V gene: TRBV10-3
CDR3 protein: AISEGVGGPGDTQY

J gene: TRBJ1-1
V gene: TRBV5-6
CDR3 protein: ASSWDRNTEAF

J gene: TRBJ1-2
V gene: TRBV6-1
CDR3 protein: ASSRTVDNYGYT

J gene: TRBJ2-5
V gene: TRBV11-3
CDR3 protein: ASSRDYQETQY

J gene: TRBJ2-1
V gene: TRBV27
CDR3 protein: ASSPRQIPCNEQF

J gene: .
V gene: TRBV5-1
CDR3 protein: ASSTGAYEQY

J gene: TRBJ1-1
V gene: TRBV14
CDR3 protein: ASSAYRGLATEAF

J gene: TRBJ2-3
V gene: TRBV7-9
CDR3 protein: ASSPREFPAADTQY

J gene: TRBJ2-1
V gene: TRBV5-6
CDR3 protein: ASSLETLANNEQF

J gene: TRBJ2-1
V gene: TRBV27
CDR3 protein: ASSLFGREGHVEQF

J gene: TRBJ2-5
V gene: TRBV9
CDR3 protein: ASSVGAGGSQETQY

J gene: TRBJ2-2
V gene: TRBV15
CDR3 protein: ATSGGYSGTGELF

J gene: TRBJ2-7
V gene: TRBV10-2
CDR3 protein: ASSEAGNYYEQY

J gene: TRBJ2-7
V gene: TRBV27
CDR3 protein: ASSWAGQLYEQY

J gene: TRBJ2-2
V gene: TRBV5-1
CDR3 protein: ASSLAAGATGELF

J gene: TRBJ2-7
V gene: TRBV19
CDR3 protein: ASSIGGSLTNEQY

J gene: TRBJ1-1
V gene: TRBV4-1
CDR3 protein: ASSQTQGIYTEAF

J gene: TRBJ2-1
V gene: TRBV28
CDR3 protein: ASMGLAGGTTNEQF

J gene: TRBJ2-3
V gene: TRBV25-1
CDR3 protein: ATWTGVADTQY

J gene: TRBJ2-5
V gene: TRBV7-6
CDR3 protein: ASSLPRGGGEQY

J gene: .
V gene: TRBV6-5
CDR3 protein: ASRDSGRASYEQY

J gene: TRBJ1-3
V gene: TRBV19
CDR3 protein: ASSKTFVSFSGNTIY